The clone carrying this T cell receptor (beta chain) has more than one count but fewer than ten. The antigen is undetermined. Combining a sample-barcoded 5' primer with a J-beta primer mix, a second PCR ran for roughly 7 to 12 cycles. TCRdb ran MiXCR on the 5' RACE reads and lists one entry per CDR3 protein. The sample has about 1.8 million distinct CDR3 sequences, roughly 50% seen once. Germline loops: CDR1 SGHRS, CDR2 YFSETQ. The CDR3 is made up of 11 amino acids. The V gene lost 6 bases and the J gene lost 5 bases, with 8 bases spanning the gap. Donor samples were obtained from healthy Caucasian individuals from Russia, aged 6 to 90. These data originate in a study of blood T cells in healthy people across ages. Points from the study as a whole: Age showed a roughly linear inverse relationship with TCR beta diversity per million T cells. Greater diversity and more naive CD4+ cells were seen in long-lived donors than in aged donors.

Sequencing was performed on blood. This clonotype was obtained from a woman aged 40 to 55 in good health. This rearrangement joins TRBV5-1 to TRBJ2-5; the D is unclear. The DNA for the CDR3 is TGCGCCAGCACCGGGTCGGAGACCCAGTACTTC. Amino acids: CASTGSETQYF.